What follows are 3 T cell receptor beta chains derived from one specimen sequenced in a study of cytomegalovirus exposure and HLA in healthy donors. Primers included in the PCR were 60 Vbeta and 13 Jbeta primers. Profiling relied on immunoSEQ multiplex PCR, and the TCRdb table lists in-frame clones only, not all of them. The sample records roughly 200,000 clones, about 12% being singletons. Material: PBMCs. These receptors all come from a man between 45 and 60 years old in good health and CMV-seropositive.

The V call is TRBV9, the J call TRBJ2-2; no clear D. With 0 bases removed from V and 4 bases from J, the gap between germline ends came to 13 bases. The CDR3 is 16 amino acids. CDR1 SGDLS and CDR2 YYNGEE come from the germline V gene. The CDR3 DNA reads TGTGCCAGCAGCGTAGAGGCAGGAAGGCGCACCGGGGAGCTGTTTTTT. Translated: CASSVEAGRRTGELFF.

The CDR3 here is CASSPPGTSGGPRLGEQYF. In DNA, the CDR3 is TGTGCCAGTAGTCCCCCGGGGACTAGCGGGGGGCCTCGGTTGGGAGAGCAGTACTTC. This rearrangement joins TRBV19 to TRBJ2-7; 15 bases are shared with TRBD2. This CDR3 is built from 19 residues. Germline CDR1 is LNHDA and CDR2 is SQIVND (reference sequence). V shed 5 bases, J shed 7 bases, and the junction held 18 bases outside the gene matches. Full variable domain (outside the CDR3, taken from reference TRBV19 and TRBJ2-7): DGGITQSPKYLFRKEGQNVTLSCEQNLNHDAMYWYRQDPGQGLRLIYYSQIVNDFQKGDIAEGYSVSREKKESFPLTVTSAQKNPTAFYLCASSPPGTSGGPRLGEQYFGPGTRLTVT.

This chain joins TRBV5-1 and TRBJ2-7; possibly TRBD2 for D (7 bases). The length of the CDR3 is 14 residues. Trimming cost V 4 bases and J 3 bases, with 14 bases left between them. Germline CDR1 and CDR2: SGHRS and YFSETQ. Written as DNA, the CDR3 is TGCGCCAGCAGCCCCGGGGAGGGGGGCTACGAGCAGTACTTC. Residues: CASSPGEGGYEQYF.